This T cell receptor beta chain is from a study of CD8 T cells in Susac syndrome. It was with random hexamers that 0.5 to 1 ug RNA was reverse transcribed. TCRdb recomputed calls from the immunoSEQ multiplex PCR reads with MiXCR, one row per CDR3 protein. The repertoire includes about 250,000 distinct CDR3 sequences, over 85% of them detected once, and around 0.07% sits in the top ten. Germline CDR1 and CDR2: SNHLY and FYNNEI. CDR3 length: 14 residues. The ends were cut back, 7 bases at V and 5 bases at J, with 17 bases in the middle. Material for sequencing was CD4+ T cells from PBMCs. The chain uses TRBV2 and TRBJ1-1, with D uncertain. The origin of this receptor is a human donor with multiple sclerosis. CDR3 nucleotide sequence: TGTGCCAGCATGGCGGGCACCTTTGGGACTGAAGCTTTCTTT. Encoded protein: CASMAGTFGTEAFF. Supplemented by reference TRBV2 and TRBJ1-1, the full variable domain reads EPEVTQTPSHQVTQMGQEVILRCVPISNHLYFYWYRQILGQKVEFLVSFYNNEISEKSEIFDDQFSVERPDGSNFTLKIRSTKLEDSAMYFCASMAGTFGTEAFFGQGTRLTVV.